Following are 13 T cell receptor beta chains from one sample sequenced in a study of glioma-infiltrating T cells. Amplification of TCR alpha and beta CDR3 regions from RNA used iRepertoire nested multiplex PCR. TCRdb redid the calling of the multiplex PCR reads with MiXCR, one entry per CDR3 protein. The data contain about 140,000 distinct CDR3 sequences, about two fifths of them singletons. What was sequenced was glioma tissue, nonneoplastic brain tissue, or PBMCs (not recorded which). These receptors originate from a human donor with low-grade glioma or glioblastoma, undergoing nonglioma brain surgery, or in good health (not recorded which).

A few counts support this clonotype. J is TRBJ2-2 and V is TRBV7-2, with D uncertain. The CDR3 runs to 13 residues. V gave up 1 base and J gave up 7 bases, with 7 bases separating them. Per germline, CDR1 SGHTA and CDR2 FQGNSA. CDR3 sequence reads: CASSLVVGGELFF. CDR3 nucleotides: TGTGCCAGCAGCTTAGTGGTCGGCGGGGAGCTGTTTTTT.

This chain connects TRBV24-1 to TRBJ2-3, with D possibly being TRBD2 (6 bases). The CDR3 has 12 amino acids. The V end lost 10 bases, the J end lost 2 bases, and 9 bases lay between the germline ends. The germline V gene has CDR1 KGHDR and CDR2 SFDVKD. The CDR3 DNA reads TGTGCCACTAGCGGAAACACAGATACGCAGTATTTT. Its translation: CATSGNTDTQYF.

V is TRBV28 and J is TRBJ1-5; weak D call: TRBD1 (6 bases). The CDR3 sequence is 15 residues long. V was trimmed by 5 bases and J by 5 bases, leaving 16 bases between them. Per the germline V gene, CDR1 is MDHEN and CDR2 is SYDVKM. Written as DNA, the CDR3 is TGTGCCAGCAGTCACGAGGACAGATTCGATCAGCCCCAGCATTTT. As protein: CASSHEDRFDQPQHF.

The chain combines TRBV5-1 with TRBJ1-2; no reliable D call. The V gene lost 0 bases and the J gene lost 1 base, with 7 bases spanning the gap. CDR1 is SGHRS, CDR2 YFSETQ, per germline. The CDR3 length is 14 residues. Here the CDR3 reads CASSLAGNNYGYTF. The CDR3 DNA reads as TGCGCCAGCAGCTTGGCCGGGAATAACTATGGCTACACCTTC.

This clonotype was seen many times. The rearrangement joins TRBV6-2 or TRBV6-3 to TRBJ2-2; D is unresolved. CDR1 is MNHEY, CDR2 SVGEGT, per germline. The CDR3 is made up of 11 amino acids. With 2 bases removed from V and 7 bases from J, the gap between germline ends came to 2 bases. The CDR3 reads CASSYLGELFF. As DNA, the CDR3 is TGTGCCAGCAGTTACCTCGGGGAGCTGTTTTTT.

This clonotype was counted between two and nine times. The genes are TRBV4-1 and TRBJ1-1, with D uncertain. Germline CDR1 MGHRA, CDR2 YSYEKL. The CDR3 sequence is 14 residues long. V was shortened by 1 base and J by 4 bases, with 10 bases between the two germline ends. The CDR3 loop is CASSQGSRSTEAFF. Written as DNA, the CDR3 is TGCGCCAGCAGCCAAGGGTCTAGAAGCACTGAAGCTTTCTTT.

This clonotype was detected only a few times. The rearrangement links TRBV20-1 to TRBJ2-7; TRBD1 is a possible D gene (6 bases). The CDR3 runs 12 residues. Germline CDR1 and CDR2: DFQATT and SNEGSKA (reference sequence). Trimming stripped 5 bases from V and 3 bases from J, with 11 bases between. The CDR3 reads CSASPTGYEQYF. The CDR3 coding sequence is TGCAGTGCTTCACCGACAGGCTACGAGCAGTACTTC.

This clonotype has a single count. A much larger clone differs from this one at a single base, so this may be a read error. CDR3 sequence (DNA): TGCAGTGCTTCTGGCCCGAGGAGCTCCTACGTGCAGTACTTC. This sequence encodes CSASGPRSSYVQYF. The chain links TRBV20-1 to TRBJ2-7; D remains ambiguous. Germline assignment: CDR1 DFQATT and CDR2 SNEGSKA (reference sequence). The CDR3 totals 14 residues.

This rearrangement joins TRBV20-1 to TRBJ2-1; the match to TRBD2 covers 13 bases. This CDR3 is built from 16 residues. CDR1 and CDR2 from the germline V gene are DFQATT and SNEGSKA (reference sequence). The CDR3 DNA reads TGCAGCGGAGGACTAGCGGGAGTAAGTTCCTACAATGAGCAGTTCTTC. It specifies CSGGLAGVSSYNEQFF.

This clonotype has a single count. Mismatch with germline at one junction end may stem from a read error. The CDR3 loop reads CASSDRGLGETQYF. DNA of the CDR3: TGCGCCAGCAGTGACAGGGGACTGGGAGAGACCCAGTACTTC. This chain links TRBV18 with TRBJ2-5; TRBD1 aligns across 8 bases. The CDR3 totals 14 residues. In germline, CDR1 is KGHSH, CDR2 LQKENI.

The sample holds a few counts of this clonotype. One end of the junction varies from germline; a read error may be responsible. The V and J genes are TRBV6-1 and TRBJ1-5; D is possibly TRBD1 (6 bases). CDR3 size: 17 residues. Germline-derived CDR1 and CDR2 are MNHNS and SASEGT. This CDR3 reads CAISKTRDINSNQPQHF. The CDR3 DNA is TGTGCCATCAGTAAAACCCGGGACATAAATAGCAATCAGCCCCAGCATTTT.

As regards this clonotype: This likely comes from a read error, as the CDR3 has no conserved phenylalanine or tryptophan at its end. The chain couples TRBV12-3 or TRBV12-4 to TRBJ2-2, with D possibly matching TRBD1 (5 bases). The CDR3 length is 13 residues. V gave up 3 bases and J gave up 3 bases, with 5 bases separating them. The CDR3 region has the DNA TGTGCCAGCAGTTTGACAGACACCGGGGAGCTGTTTTCT. Its translation: CASSLTDTGELFS.

The rearrangement uses TRBV6-1 and TRBJ1-3; no definite D call. Trimming removed 7 bases at V and 0 bases at J, with 10 bases between. Germline CDR1 and CDR2: MNHNS and SASEGT. CDR3 length: 14 residues. CDR3 residues: CASTDGSSGNTIYF. The CDR3, as DNA: TGTGCCAGCACTGACGGGAGCTCTGGAAACACCATATATTTT.